This T cell receptor beta chain emerged from a study of cytomegalovirus exposure and HLA in healthy donors (dated by TCRdb to about 2017). Regarding the study in general: An earlier analysis of 587 of the donors reported about 300 Gb of sequence data and 117 million unique TCR beta sequences obtained from some 170 million T cells. An early release that covered several hundred HLA-typed donors contained around 330 gigabases of sequencing data and tens of millions of unique TCR sequences. Of the 398 genotyped donors, 81% fell in the genetic ancestry cluster associated with self-reported Caucasian donors. The study aimed to test whether cataloging public T cell receptors could reveal signatures of past pathogen exposure. The study profiled the T cell repertoires of about 720 subjects by immunosequencing and related them to cytomegalovirus serostatus. A separate validation cohort of some 130 different subjects was used in addition to the roughly 700-subject first cohort. The study combined high-throughput TCR immunosequencing, statistical association of individual TCRs with disease status, and machine learning to predict cytomegalovirus infection status. To study patterns of TCR occurrence, a later analysis re-analyzed previously published TCR beta repertoires from 550 to 800 donors and added high-resolution HLA genotyping. Rather than drawing on any new phenotypic data, the later analysis identified candidate immune exposures from TCR beta sequences and the way those sequences occurred across donors. An earlier analysis of about 600 of the donors used high-throughput TCR beta sequencing to judge whether each TCR beta V gene segment behaved as functional or pseudogenic. Alongside the repertoire data, information on donor age, sex, ethnicity and CMV serostatus was compiled. A later genetic analysis used genome-wide SNP genotypes for 398 of the 666 donors, treating that subset as a discovery cohort. All discovery cohort repertoires had been generated on a single sequencing platform. Class I and class II HLA loci were covered by the typing at four-digit resolution. The number of typed donors differed by locus: roughly 629-630 for A, B, C, DRB1 and DQB1; approximately 540 for DQA1; some 590 for DPA1; and about 450 for DPB1. Several DR-DQ haplotypes were handled as single units for association and clustering, since linkage in the cohort was strong. Across around 400 genotyped donors of the cohort, an average of roughly 250,000 unique TCR beta nucleotide sequences per donor were sequenced, and 15% to 20% of those sequences were non-productive.

Reading from cysteine to phenylalanine, the CDR3 counts 12 amino acids. Only CDR3 DNA is held: 36 bases, read in frame from base 1. V is cut by 7 bases and J by 4 bases, and the space between the germline ends is 10 bases. CDR1 SNHLY and CDR2 FYNNEI are derived from the germline V gene. The cohort consisted of approximately 690 healthy bone marrow donors. All cohort members were sampled while nominally healthy, although unrecorded immune exposures were likely present. The donor tested CMV seronegative, placing the donor among the 350 to 400 seronegative members of the cohort. A peripheral blood sample was collected from each donor, and TCR beta sequencing was performed on peripheral blood mononuclear cells. The Qiagen DNeasy Blood Extraction Kit was used to extract genomic DNA from the blood cell samples. Results and caveats for the whole study, not just this receptor: Correlated functional status among segregating V segments might be attributable to linkage disequilibrium, but an unknown experimental factor could not be ruled out. Across donors, most TCR sequences were observed very rarely, whereas some public TCRs were present in many individuals. A further reported finding was that TCR beta sequences accurately predicted the HLA-A and HLA-B alleles for most subjects in the first cohort. Because the 87-base-pair reads could not distinguish some IMGT-functional V segments, including TRBV6-2 and TRBV6-3, those segments were excluded. In vitro tests confirmed that a few of the cytomegalovirus-associated TCR beta chains recognize cytomegalovirus antigens. Several of the top co-occurrence clusters appeared to be linked to parvovirus B19, influenza, CMV and Epstein-Barr virus, according to a later analysis. In a later analysis, around 17,000 TCR beta sequences were associated with specific HLA alleles at a false discovery rate of 0.05. In an earlier analysis of around 600 of the donors, most TCR beta V segments were observed in productive rearrangements about 87% or about 30% of the time, broadly matching IMGT annotations. The classifier was reported to diagnose cytomegalovirus status with high specificity and sensitivity in both the original and validation cohorts. The cohort was sequenced for TCR beta chains only, and without alpha or paired-chain data the features that could be detected were limited. In a later analysis, HLA-associated TCR beta chains were found to be more clonally expanded and to have lower generation probabilities than equally common non-associated chains. The earlier analysis of approximately 590 of the donors excluded 15 to 20 rarely observed V segments, including chromosome 9 orphons, because counts were too low. Presence/absence analyses assumed roughly uniform sequencing depth across donors, an assumption that may not hold. The study listed 150 to 200 TCR beta chains as associated with cytomegalovirus. In a later analysis, most CMV-associated TCR beta chains were found to appear HLA-restricted, with HLA associations seemingly driven largely by CMV exposure. A later genetic analysis reported fewer N-insertions in productive TCRs among donors in an Asian-associated ancestry cluster than the approximately 700-donor mean. In a later analysis, the rate of TCR association differed among HLA loci, with DRB1 alleles having the most associated TCRs and HLA-C alleles having the fewest. Because HLA typing was unavailable for some donors at each locus, only the typed subset was used in association tests. A cluster of highly shared sequence variants was judged likely to be a technical artifact of the sequencing pipeline. According to the authors, the approach could potentially be generalized to other disease states and immunological phenotypes. Strong co-occurrence of HLA alleles, especially DR and DQ, made assigning TCR associations to individual alleles difficult. An association between a missense DCLRE1C variant and V-gene and J-gene trimming of TCR beta chains was found in a later genetic analysis and replicated in an independent cohort. Immune exposure information for the cohort was limited to CMV serostatus.

Worth noting for this clone: The clone's antigen remains unknown. Per-nucleotide qualities are absent, and no much larger clonotype sits a single base away.

The library was built by means of the immunoSEQ multiplex PCR assay. The multiplex PCR relied on a mix of 60 forward primers for TCR Vbeta segments and 13 reverse primers for TCR Jbeta segments. The CDR3 region of rearranged TCR beta genes was amplified from genomic DNA by a multiplex PCR assay. The amplified TCR beta libraries were sequenced on the Illumina HiSeq System as 87-base-pair reads. From the authors' description of their analysis: A later analysis tallied tens of millions of unique TCR beta chains across the 610 or so repertoires, and approximately 12 million of those chains were shared by two or more donors. Raw reads were error-corrected and collapsed into unique sequences by a nearest-neighbor algorithm in which closely related sequences were merged to remove PCR and sequencing errors. To assign V, D and J gene segments, CDR3 sequences were aligned to IMGT reference sequences. For a sequence to be retained, at least a six-nucleotide match to both a V gene segment and a J gene segment was required. A rearrangement counted as productive if the CDR3 had no stop codons and remained in frame with V and J, and every other rearrangement counted as non-productive. Following IMGT convention, CDR3 was defined as the stretch from the second conserved V-encoded cysteine to the conserved J-encoded phenylalanine. Sequences without an unambiguous match to a single V gene segment were excluded from the earlier analysis of a few hundred of the donors. In an earlier analysis of 587 of the donors, a V segment was called functional when productive rearrangements were above 56.7%, and segregating when the standard deviation between donors exceeded 5%. A statistical classification framework was built for diagnosing cytomegalovirus status from the catalog of TCR beta chain sequences. In a later analysis, V and J genes were assigned by comparing TCR nucleotide sequences against IMGT/GENE-DB human TR gene sequences. Using the TCRdist pipeline, a later analysis assigned CDR3 sequences along with most-parsimonious VDJ recombination scenarios. In a later analysis, each TCR beta chain was defined by its CDR3 amino acid sequence together with its V-gene family, and reads without a unique V-gene family were excluded. In a later analysis, nearly 600 highly shared, low-generation-probability nucleotide sequences were removed to address suspected cross-contamination and a sequencing artifact. In a later analysis, a clonal expansion index for each public chain was calculated from normalized within-repertoire ranks of inferred template counts. A later analysis computed generation probabilities with a VDJ recombination model fitted to out-of-frame rearrangements, and checked the results against IGoR. Hypergeometric tests were used in a later analysis to score TCR-TCR, TCR-HLA and TCR-CMV co-occurrence, with a repertoire-size bias correction applied to the TCR pairs. To estimate false discovery rates, a later analysis permuted the HLA or CMV assignments 20 times. In a later analysis, co-occurring TCRs were grouped using DBSCAN, and TCRdist sequence similarity was added for clustering within HLA-allele-positive subsets. Repertoires with fewer than 30,000 or more than 120,000 public chains, plus five repertoires with anomalous nucleotide sharing, were excluded from co-occurrence clustering. TCRdb retrieved this table from immuneACCESS and kept in-frame rearrangements only. Not all clones are present; in checked studies, unresolved V genes account for under half, and no reason is known for the remainder. D and trimming were read from the DNA, whereas the V and J calls and clone size are those reported in that table. The sample has roughly 66,000 clones on record, 55% to 65% of them singletons. The ten most abundant clones make up around 2.7% of the sample.

The chain is encoded by TRBV2 joined to TRBJ1-2; the D gene is possibly TRBD1, with 5 bases matching. This receptor was identified in a woman aged 50 to 60 in good health and CMV-seronegative. Sequencing used PBMCs. The DNA sequence reads TGTGCCAGCACCCTCGACAGCTATGGCTACACCTTC. The translation is CASTLDSYGYTF. Joined to the reference TRBV2 and TRBJ1-2 proteins, this CDR3 gives the full variable domain: EPEVTQTPSHQVTQMGQEVILRCVPISNHLYFYWYRQILGQKVEFLVSFYNNEISEKSEIFDDQFSVERPDGSNFTLKIRSTKLEDSAMYFCASTLDSYGYTFGSGTRLTVV.